This T cell receptor beta chain comes out of a study of regulatory T cells in long-lasting Graves disease. From germline, CDR1 is MNHEY and CDR2 SVGEGT. The CDR3 totals 11 residues. The trim removed 5 bases at V and 14 bases at J, leaving 5 bases unmatched. Time point noted: persistent/refractory GD, antithyroid drugs over 5 years with positive TRAb. With RNA extracted from PBMCs as input, the TCR library was made. Doctors identified Graves' disease using the American Thyroid Association guidelines. Building of the TCR beta libraries involved iRepertoire HTBI primers and Arm-PCR of CDR3 regions. In TCRdb, the multiplex PCR reads were re-called with MiXCR into one record per CDR3 protein. This sample has roughly 300,000 distinct CDR3 sequences, with 22% found just once.

This specimen consisted of peripheral blood mononuclear cells (PBMCs), obtained when the disease was refractory, from a patient treated with antithyroid drugs. The chain couples TRBV6-2 or TRBV6-3 to TRBJ2-1, with 8 bases fitting TRBD2. The sequence derives from a female donor with Graves disease. The CDR3 nucleotides read TGTGCCAGCAGTGAAGGGCGGGAGGAGTTCTTC. Translation: CASSEGREEFF.